This T cell receptor beta chain derives from a study of blood T cell repertoires in COVID-19. The repertoire was sequenced with immunoSEQ multiplex PCR; TCRdb's copy has only in-frame clones and lacks some. The sample records roughly 380,000 clones, 75% to 90% being singletons. The length of the CDR3 is 14 residues. The V end was cut by 4 bases, the J end by 6 bases, with 16 bases between. Germline V lookup: CDR1 SGDLS, CDR2 YYNGEE. The sample consisted of peripheral blood. The receptor was derived from a woman in her 40s with COVID-19, enrolled during active disease. The rearrangement links TRBV9 to TRBJ1-1, with D maybe TRBD1 (6 bases). CDR3 nucleotides: TGTGCCAGCAGCCAGGGGTCCGGAGACCCTGAAGCTTTCTTT. Protein product: CASSQGSGDPEAFF.